The rows below give T cell receptor beta chains drawn from one sample of a study of OX40 agonist ivuxolimab in advanced cancers. Repertoires were generated with immunoSEQ multiplex PCR, while TCRdb's copy carries only in-frame clones and drops some. The sample gives roughly 56,000 clones, roughly 80% of which show up once; more than 0.9% is in the top ten. The source material was CD4+ or CD8+ T cells sorted from blood, sampled in a trial of the OX40 agonist ivuxolimab. The receptor source for this set is an adult with an advanced solid tumor such as melanoma, head and neck, liver or kidney cancer. Each CDR3 is given with its conserved first and last residue. The D gene is left open where the match is weak. Clone size, where shown, is once, few, many, or a class for clones that have expanded.

>TRBJ2-7|-|TRBD1|TRBV5-1
TGCGCCAGCAGCCCATGGGGACAGGGTGGGTACGAGCAGTACTTC
CASSPWGQGGYEQYF
>TRBJ2-3|-|-|TRBV19
TGTGCCAGTAGTATTTGGATAGCGAACGCAGATACGCAGTATTTT
CASSIWIANADTQYF
>TRBJ2-5|once|-|TRBV28
TGTGCCAGCAGTTTCGGGTACCAAGAGACCCAGTACTTC
CASSFGYQETQYF
>TRBJ2-3|-|TRBD2|TRBV5-4
TGTGCCAGCCGTAGCGGGGGGGCCGCAGATACGCAGTATTTT
CASRSGGAADTQYF
>TRBJ1-4|-|-|TRBV4-1
TGCGCCAGCAGCCTTTTTGGGCAGGCTAATGAAAAACTGTTTTTT
CASSLFGQANEKLFF
>TRBJ2-5|-|TRBD2|TRBV4-1
TGCGCCAGCAGCCCTTACCAAGCGGGGTTGGCGGAGACCCAGTACTTC
CASSPYQAGLAETQYF
>TRBJ1-4|-|-|TRBV9
TGTGCCAGCAGCGTAGGACTCGGGGGCGCGGAAAAACTGTTTTTT
CASSVGLGGAEKLFF
>TRBJ1-3|-|-|TRBV5-6
TGTGCCAGCAGCTTGTTCGGGGCCGGAAACACCATATATTTT
CASSLFGAGNTIYF
>TRBJ2-2|once|TRBD1|TRBV19
TGTGCCAGTAGTCTGTTGACAGGGTCTAACACCGGGGAGCTGTTTTTT
CASSLLTGSNTGELFF
>TRBJ2-7|-|TRBD1|TRBV5-1
TGCGCCAGCAGCACCCACCAACAGGGGCTCAAGCAGTACTTC
CASSTHQQGLKQYF
>TRBJ2-5|-|TRBD1|TRBV29-1
TGCAGCGTTACGCTAATCTACGGGACAGACCAAGAGACCCAGTACTTC
CSVTLIYGTDQETQYF
>TRBJ2-2|-|-|TRBV14
TGTGCCAGCAGCCGGCAAAGGGGCTCCAGGGCGGCCGGGGAGCTGTTTTTT
CASSRQRGSRAAGELFF
>TRBJ1-6|-|-|TRBV7-2
TGTGCCAGCAGCTCCCTTTGGGGTGGTTCACCCCTCCACTTT
CASSSLWGGSPLHF
>TRBJ1-2|few|-|TRBV2
TGTGCCAGCAGTGAAGACAGGGACCACTATGGCTACACCTTC
CASSEDRDHYGYTF
>TRBJ1-4|-|-|TRBV2
TGTGCCAGCAGTAGACACCGGGACTCAGAAAAACTGTTTTTT
CASSRHRDSEKLFF
>TRBJ1-2|medium-sized|-|TRBV30
TGTGCCTGGAGTGTCACAGGGATGGATGGCTACACCTTC
CAWSVTGMDGYTF
>TRBJ2-2|-|TRBD1|TRBV5-1
TGCGCCAGCAGCTTGGGGACAGGGGGAGTCGGGGAGCTGTTTTTT
CASSLGTGGVGELFF
>TRBJ2-3|-|-|TRBV6-5
TGTGCCAGCAGCCATAATAGGGCCACAGATACGCAGTATTTT
CASSHNRATDTQYF
>TRBJ2-6|few|-|TRBV10-3
TGTGCCATCAGCTCCGCGAGCTCTGGGGCCAACGTCCTGACTTTC
CAISSASSGANVLTF
>TRBJ2-2|-|TRBD1|TRBV7-9
TGTGCCAGCAGCCCTACAGGGGTGAACACCGGGGAGCTGTTTTTT
CASSPTGVNTGELFF
>TRBJ2-7|-|TRBD2|TRBV13
TGTGCCAGCAGCTTAGTCCCAATCGCCGGGACTAGCGGGAGTTTACGCTCCTACGAGCAGTACTTC
CASSLVPIAGTSGSLRSYEQYF
>TRBJ2-7|-|-|TRBV6-1
TGTGCCAGCAGCCTGGGGTCCGGGGTCCCCTACGAGCAGTACTTC
CASSLGSGVPYEQYF
>TRBJ2-3|-|-|TRBV6-5
TGTGCCAGCAGCGGCGGGACTTTCACAGATACGCAGTATTTT
CASSGGTFTDTQYF
>TRBJ2-5|once|-|TRBV30
TGTGCCTGGAGTCGCCGAAATCAAGAGACCCAGTACTTC
CAWSRRNQETQYF
>TRBJ1-4|-|-|TRBV9
TGTGCCAGCAGCCCCGGCGTGGGTAATGAAAAACTGTTTTTT
CASSPGVGNEKLFF
>TRBJ1-6|-|-|TRBV5-8
TGTGCCAGCAGCTTGGGACAAAATTCACCCCTCCACTTT
CASSLGQNSPLHF
>TRBJ2-5|-|TRBD1|TRBV7-3
TGTGCCAGCAGCTTAGGGGGACAGGGCAGGGAGACCCAGTACTTC
CASSLGGQGRETQYF
>TRBJ1-1|-|-|TRBV11-2
TGTGCCAGCAGCTTAGTGGGGGAGGGTGAAGCTTTCTTT
CASSLVGEGEAFF
>TRBJ2-5|-|TRBD1|TRBV28
TGTGCCAGCAGGGGGACAGGGGATTGGTACCAAGAGACCCAGTACTTC
CASRGTGDWYQETQYF